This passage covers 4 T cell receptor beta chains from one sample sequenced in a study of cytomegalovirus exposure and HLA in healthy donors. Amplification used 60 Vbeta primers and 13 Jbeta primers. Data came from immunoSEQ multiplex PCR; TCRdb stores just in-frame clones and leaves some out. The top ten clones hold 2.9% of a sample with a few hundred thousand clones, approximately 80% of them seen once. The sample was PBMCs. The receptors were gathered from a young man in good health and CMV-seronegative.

The CDR3 protein is CASSPERGSQLYTQYF. DNA for the CDR3: TGCGCCAGCAGCCCAGAGCGGGGGTCCCAACTTTATACGCAGTATTTT. The J gene is TRBJ2-3, the V gene TRBV5-1, with 8 bases fitting TRBD2. Trimming took 4 bases from V and 7 from J; bases not matched to a gene: 14. The CDR3 length is 16 residues. Germline CDR1 reads SGHRS; CDR2 reads YFSETQ. The full variable domain, its missing parts supplied by reference TRBV5-1 and TRBJ2-3, is KAGVTQTPRYLIKTRGQQVTLSCSPISGHRSVSWYQQTPGQGLQFLFEYFSETQRNKGNFPGRFSGRQFSNSRSEMNVSTLELGDSALYLCASSPERGSQLYTQYFGPGTRLTVL.

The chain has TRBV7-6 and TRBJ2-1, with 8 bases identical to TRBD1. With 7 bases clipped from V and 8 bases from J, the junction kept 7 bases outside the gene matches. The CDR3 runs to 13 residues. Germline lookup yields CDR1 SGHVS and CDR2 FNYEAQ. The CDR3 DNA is TGTGCCAGCACCCGGACAGGGAGCGATGAGCAGTTCTTC. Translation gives CASTRTGSDEQFF.

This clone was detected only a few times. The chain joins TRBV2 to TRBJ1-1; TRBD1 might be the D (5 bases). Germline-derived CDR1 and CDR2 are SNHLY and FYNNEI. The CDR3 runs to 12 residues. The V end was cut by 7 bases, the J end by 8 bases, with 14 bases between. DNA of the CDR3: TGTGCCAGCATGGGGCGGCAGAAGGAAGCTTTCTTT. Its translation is CASMGRQKEAFF.

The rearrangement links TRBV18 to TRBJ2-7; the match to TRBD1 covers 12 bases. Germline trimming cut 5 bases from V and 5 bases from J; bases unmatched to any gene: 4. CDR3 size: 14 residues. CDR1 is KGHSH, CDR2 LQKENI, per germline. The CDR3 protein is CASSWGTGGDEQYF. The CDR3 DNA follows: TGTGCCAGCTCATGGGGGACAGGGGGCGACGAGCAGTACTTC.